Below are 32 T cell receptor beta chains sequenced from a single sample in a study of control samples from healthy donors and cancer patients. Here immunoSEQ multiplex PCR was the method, and the copy in TCRdb shows in-frame clones only, minus some. This sample yields 90,000 to 150,000 clones, of which about 86% are seen a single time; about 12% belongs to the top ten. Sequencing input: blood. Receptors were obtained from a young man in good health.

This chain connects TRBV14 to TRBJ1-1; D is undetermined. CDR3 size: 13 residues. V lost 5 bases, J lost 0 bases, and 7 bases lay in between. CDR1 and CDR2 (germline): SGHDN, FVKESK. The CDR3 nucleotides read TGTGCCAGCAGCGGCTCCATGAACACTGAAGCTTTCTTT. It encodes CASSGSMNTEAFF.

This chain links TRBV10-2 with TRBJ1-1; D remains ambiguous. The CDR3 sequence is 17 residues long. CDR1 and CDR2 (germline): WSHSY, SAAADI. V was pared by 0 bases and J by 0 bases, with 14 bases between. This CDR3 is CASSESRVREVNTEAFF. CDR3 in DNA: TGCGCCAGCAGTGAGTCAAGAGTTAGGGAGGTGAACACTGAAGCTTTCTTT.

The J gene is TRBJ1-2, the V gene TRBV4-1; a weak D match, TRBD1 (5 bases). CDR3 length: 15 amino acids. Germline lookup yields CDR1 MGHRA and CDR2 YSYEKL. Between the trimmed V and J ends, which lost 7 bases and 8 bases, there was a span of 23 bases. CDR3 loop: CASNLLPGGVGGYTF. The CDR3 DNA follows: TGCGCCAGCAACCTACTGCCCGGGGGAGTAGGCGGCTACACCTTC.

This clone showed up just a few times. The CDR3 reads CASSLGLGKEVNNEQFF. CDR3 sequence (DNA): TGTGCCAGCAGCTTAGGTCTCGGGAAGGAAGTCAACAATGAGCAGTTCTTC. The rearrangement joins TRBV11-3 to TRBJ2-1, with a tentative D call TRBD2 (5 bases). In germline, CDR1 is SGHNT, CDR2 YENEEA. This CDR3 is 17 amino acids long. Trimming stripped 1 base from V and 5 bases from J, with 18 bases between.

The chain combines TRBV27 with TRBJ1-1, with a weak D call TRBD1 (5 bases). V was pared by 6 bases and J by 3 bases, with 11 bases between. The CDR3 has 13 residues. Germline V gene sequence: CDR1 MNHEY, CDR2 SMNVEV (reference sequence). The CDR3 protein is CASSRLGDTEAFF. CDR3 DNA sequence: TGTGCCAGCAGCCGACTGGGGGACACTGAAGCTTTCTTT.

The rearrangement joins TRBV4-1 to TRBJ2-3, with 9 bases matching TRBD2. The germline V gene encodes CDR1 MGHRA and CDR2 YSYEKL. The CDR3 spans 17 residues. The V gene end was trimmed by 0 bases and the J gene end by 2 bases; junction bases not matched to a gene: 6. The CDR3 sequence is CASSQDSSGVYTDTQYF. The CDR3 nucleotides are TGCGCCAGCAGCCAAGATTCTAGCGGGGTTTACACAGATACGCAGTATTTT.

This clone was seen once. V and J are TRBV7-2 and TRBJ1-5, with D perhaps TRBD1 (5 bases). Trimming removed 1 base at V and 1 base at J, with 8 bases between. Germline assignment: CDR1 SGHTA and CDR2 FQGNSA. The CDR3 loop spans 15 amino acids. CDR3: CASSLVGTSNQPQHF. The CDR3 nucleotides read TGTGCCAGCAGCTTAGTAGGGACGAGCAATCAGCCCCAGCATTTT.

This chain connects TRBV24-1 to TRBJ2-2; 8 nucleotides line up with TRBD1. Germline V gene data show CDR1 as KGHDR and CDR2 as SFDVKD. This CDR3 has 14 amino acids. Unmatched junction bases numbered 6, after V lost 4 bases and J lost 9 bases. CDR3: CATSDPGQERELFF. The CDR3, as DNA: TGTGCCACCAGTGACCCGGGACAGGAAAGGGAGCTGTTTTTT.

In nucleotides, the CDR3 is TGCGCCAGCACCGAGGGGGCGAACACCGGGGAGCTGTTTTTT. This gives the protein CASTEGANTGELFF. The rearrangement links TRBV10-1 to TRBJ2-2, with D possibly TRBD1 on 6 matching bases. The CDR3 consists of 14 residues. The germline V gene has CDR1 WNHNN and CDR2 SYGVQD (reference sequence). V lost 7 bases, J lost 0 bases, and 9 bases lay in between.

This clone was detected only once. This chain links TRBV11-3 with TRBJ1-1, with TRBD1 matching 7 bases. The CDR3 covers 14 residues. J was trimmed by 4 bases and V by 4 bases; bases with no gene match: 6. The germline V gene encodes CDR1 SGHNT and CDR2 YENEEA. CDR3 residues: CASSSDRSGTEAFF. CDR3 bases: TGTGCCAGCAGCTCGGACAGGTCTGGCACTGAAGCTTTCTTT.

This clone was observed a few times. The chain couples TRBV30 to TRBJ1-2; 7 nucleotides match TRBD1. The CDR3 consists of 12 residues. With V trimmed by 1 base and J by 8 bases, 4 bases remained unmatched. In germline, CDR1 is GTSNPN, CDR2 SVGIG (reference sequence). CDR3 bases: TGTGCCTGGAGTGCAGGGGGTGACGGCTACACCTTC. Its translation is CAWSAGGDGYTF. The full variable domain, in which reference TRBV30 and TRBJ1-2 provide the parts outside the CDR3, is SQTIHQWPATLVQPVGSPLSLECTVEGTSNPNLYWYRQAAGRGLQLLFYSVGIGQISSEVPQNLSASRPQDRQFILSSKKLLLSDSGFYLCAWSAGGDGYTFGSGTRLTVV.

The rearrangement links TRBV7-9 to TRBJ1-1; 7 bases agree with TRBD1. Trimming cost V 6 bases and J 3 bases; bases outside gene matches: 10. Germline CDR1 reads SEHNR; CDR2 reads FQNEAQ (reference sequence). This CDR3 comprises 15 residues. Here the CDR3 DNA reads TGTGCCAGCAGTTATACAGGGGCCCGGGACACTGAAGCTTTCTTT. Its translation is CASSYTGARDTEAFF. Complete variable domain (other parts from reference TRBV7-9 and TRBJ1-1): DTGVSQNPRHKITKRGQNVTFRCDPISEHNRLYWYRQTLGQGPEFLTYFQNEAQLEKSRLLSDRFSAERPKGSFSTLEIQRTEQGDSAMYLCASSYTGARDTEAFFGQGTRLTVV.

V gene TRBV7-3 combines with J gene TRBJ1-1; D gene unclear. Germline V gives CDR1 SGHTA, CDR2 FQGTGA. CDR3 length: 13 amino acids. The V and J ends lost 1 base and 1 base respectively, with 4 bases between them. DNA of the CDR3: TGTGCCAGCAGCTTAATCTCGAACACTGAAGCTTTCTTT. Its protein product is CASSLISNTEAFF. The variable domain in full, completed from reference TRBV7-3 and TRBJ1-1, reads GAGVSQTPSNKVTEKGKYVELRCDPISGHTALYWYRQSLGQGPEFLIYFQGTGAADDSGLPNDRFFAVRPEGSVSTLKIQRTERGDSAVYLCASSLISNTEAFFGQGTRLTVV.

The CDR3, as DNA: TGTGCCAGCAGTGACTTTCAGGCCACCGGGGAGCTGTTTTTT. It specifies CASSDFQATGELFF. The chain uses TRBV3-1 (or the pseudogene TRBV3-2) and TRBJ2-2; D is undetermined. There are 14 residues in the CDR3. Germline V lookup: CDR1 LGHDT, CDR2 YNNKEL (reference sequence). V was pared by 6 bases and J by 4 bases, with 12 bases between.

CDR3 in amino acids: CASSYREDNRNTEAFF. For the CDR3, the DNA is TGTGCCAGCAGTTATCGGGAAGACAACCGGAACACTGAAGCTTTCTTT. The V gene is TRBV6-2 or TRBV6-3, the J gene TRBJ1-1, with no clear D. Germline V lookup: CDR1 MNHEY, CDR2 SVGEGT. Trimming took off 3 bases at V and 1 base at J, with 15 bases between the two ends. The CDR3 is 16 residues long.

This rearrangement joins TRBV7-3 to TRBJ2-7; TRBD1 matches 10 bases. V was clipped by 5 bases and J by 1 base; unmatched bases: 8. The CDR3 has 16 amino acids. Germline V gives CDR1 SGHTA, CDR2 FQGTGA. In DNA form, the CDR3 reads TGTGCCAGCAGCCCCGAGACAGGGGGCGCGTCCTACGAGCAGTACGTC. Its protein is CASSPETGGASYEQYV.

The V and J genes are TRBV7-9 and TRBJ2-1, with TRBD1 as a possible D gene (6 bases). The V gene's germline CDR1 is SEHNR and CDR2 FQNEAQ (reference sequence). The germline V and J ends were trimmed by 5 bases and 11 bases, with 13 bases remaining between them. The CDR3 sequence is 12 residues long. CDR3 DNA: TGTGCCAGCAGCCTACAGGGCTGGAAGCAGTTCTTC. The encoded protein is CASSLQGWKQFF. Full variable domain (outside the CDR3, taken from reference TRBV7-9 and TRBJ2-1): DTGVSQNPRHKITKRGQNVTFRCDPISEHNRLYWYRQTLGQGPEFLTYFQNEAQLEKSRLLSDRFSAERPKGSFSTLEIQRTEQGDSAMYLCASSLQGWKQFFGPGTRLTVL.

The J gene is TRBJ2-1, the V gene TRBV5-1, with D perhaps TRBD1 (6 bases). This CDR3 is 15 amino acids long. Trimming took off 0 bases at V and 1 base at J, with 8 bases between the two ends. Germline V lookup: CDR1 SGHRS, CDR2 YFSETQ. CDR3 region: CASSLVQGSYNEQFF. In DNA form, the CDR3 reads TGCGCCAGCAGCTTGGTACAGGGATCCTACAATGAGCAGTTCTTC. The variable domain in full, completed from reference TRBV5-1 and TRBJ2-1, reads KAGVTQTPRYLIKTRGQQVTLSCSPISGHRSVSWYQQTPGQGLQFLFEYFSETQRNKGNFPGRFSGRQFSNSRSEMNVSTLELGDSALYLCASSLVQGSYNEQFFGPGTRLTVL.

The V and J genes are TRBV10-1 and TRBJ1-1; TRBD1 aligns across 9 bases. CDR1 and CDR2 (germline): WNHNN, SYGVQD (reference sequence). The CDR3 covers 13 residues. With V trimmed by 6 bases and J by 4 bases, 3 bases remained unmatched. This chain's CDR3 is CASRQGAVTEAFF. The CDR3 coding sequence is TGCGCCAGCAGACAGGGGGCGGTCACTGAAGCTTTCTTT.

The chain carries TRBV10-1 and TRBJ2-5; weak D call: TRBD1 (5 bases). CDR3 size: 15 residues. V was pared by 2 bases and J by 2 bases, with 12 bases between. The germline CDR1 and CDR2 sequences are WNHNN and SYGVQD (reference sequence). The CDR3 spells CASSEGQGGQETQYF. In DNA form, the CDR3 reads TGCGCCAGCAGTGAGGGCCAGGGTGGGCAAGAGACCCAGTACTTC.

The chain's CDR3 is CASSSIRNQETQYF. The CDR3 region has the DNA TGTGCCAGCAGCTCTATACGGAACCAAGAGACCCAGTACTTC. V usage is TRBV5-4 and J usage is TRBJ2-5; D is unclear. The germline CDR1 and CDR2 sequences are SGHNT and YYREEE (reference sequence). Trimming took off 3 bases at V and 0 bases at J, with 9 bases between the two ends. The CDR3 has 14 residues.

The chain's CDR3 is CASSKGNSGGYNEQFF. Here the CDR3 DNA reads TGCGCCAGCAGCAAGGGGAATAGCGGGGGGTACAATGAGCAGTTCTTC. The V call is TRBV5-1, the J call TRBJ2-1, with 10 bases matching TRBD2. Germline trimming cut 4 bases from V and 4 bases from J; bases unmatched to any gene: 8. Per the germline V gene, CDR1 is SGHRS and CDR2 is YFSETQ. The CDR3 contains 16 residues.

The CDR3 DNA reads as TGTGCCAGCAGCTTGTTGGGCAGGATTAGCACAGATACGCAGTATTTT. Amino acid sequence: CASSLLGRISTDTQYF. The rearrangement uses TRBV5-4 and TRBJ2-3, with no clear D. This CDR3 spans 16 amino acids. V lost 1 base, J lost 0 bases, and 12 bases lay in between. The germline V gene has CDR1 SGHNT and CDR2 YYREEE (reference sequence).

This clone was found once. The chain links TRBV27 to TRBJ2-7, with no clear D. This CDR3 spans 13 amino acids. CDR1 and CDR2 from the germline V gene are MNHEY and SMNVEV (reference sequence). Trimming pared 8 bases from V and 1 base from J, leaving 12 bases between. The CDR3 coding sequence is TGTGCCAGCGATGAGCGTCTTTCCTACGAGCAGTACTTC. Its protein is CASDERLSYEQYF.

The chain employs TRBV11-2 and TRBJ1-1, with a tentative D call TRBD1 (5 bases). The CDR3 has 16 amino acids. Looked up from germline, CDR1 is SGHAT and CDR2 is FQNNGV. V lost 7 bases and J lost 7, with 25 bases in between. CDR3 region: CASTIYGAGRGGEAFF. DNA of the CDR3: TGTGCCAGCACCATCTACGGGGCAGGGAGGGGTGGTGAAGCTTTCTTT.

V and J are TRBV6-1 and TRBJ2-7; TRBD1 aligns across 7 bases. Germline CDR1 and CDR2: MNHNS and SASEGT. The ends lost 1 base at V and 4 bases at J; junction bases unmatched: 7. The length of the CDR3 is 15 residues. CDR3 sequence (DNA): TGTGCCAGCAGTGAAGGCGAGACAGGGAGATACGAGCAGTACGTC. As protein: CASSEGETGRYEQYV.

The gene calls are TRBV7-3 and TRBJ1-1; D not certain. Germline loops: CDR1 SGHTA, CDR2 FQGTGA. The V end lost 5 bases, the J end lost 0 bases, and 13 bases lay between the germline ends. This CDR3 is built from 15 residues. The CDR3 DNA reads as TGTGCCAGCAGCCCGTTTGGACCGTTGAACACTGAAGCTTTCTTT. This translates into CASSPFGPLNTEAFF.

J is TRBJ1-2 and V is TRBV4-1; 10 bases line up with TRBD1. CDR1 is MGHRA and CDR2 is YSYEKL in the germline V gene. The CDR3 has 15 amino acids. With V trimmed by 5 bases and J by 0 bases, 3 bases remained unmatched. Written as DNA, the CDR3 is TGCGCCAGCAGCAGAGGACAGGGGGCTAACTATGGCTACACCTTC. Protein sequence: CASSRGQGANYGYTF.

This chain connects TRBV7-2 to TRBJ1-5; perhaps TRBD1 as D (6 bases). There are 14 residues in the CDR3. In germline, CDR1 is SGHTA, CDR2 FQGNSA. V was shortened by 4 bases and J by 5 bases, with 12 bases between the two germline ends. The CDR3 nucleotides are TGTGCCAGCAGCTCGGACAGTTCGTATCAGCCCCAGCATTTT. It codes for CASSSDSSYQPQHF.

The V and J genes are TRBV30 and TRBJ2-5, with D tentatively TRBD2 (7 bases). The CDR3 is made up of 14 amino acids. CDR1 and CDR2 from the germline V gene are GTSNPN and SVGIG (reference sequence). V shed 0 bases and J shed 5 bases, with 13 bases lying between them. The CDR3 DNA is TGTGCCTGGAGTGTACTGGGAGGGGGGGAGACCCAGTACTTC. It is translated as CAWSVLGGGETQYF.

The V call is TRBV2, the J call TRBJ1-6; D is perhaps TRBD1 (5 bases). V was pared by 9 bases and J by 10 bases, with 10 bases between. The CDR3 is 11 amino acids. In germline, CDR1 is SNHLY, CDR2 FYNNEI. The CDR3 loop is CASTGVSPLHF. As DNA, the CDR3 is TGTGCCAGTACAGGTGTCTCACCCCTCCACTTT.

The gene calls are TRBV7-8 and TRBJ1-1; D remains unclear. Germline V gives CDR1 SGHVS, CDR2 FQNEAQ. The CDR3 extends over 13 amino acids. Trimming took 3 bases from V and 3 from J, leaving 8 bases between them. The CDR3 protein is CASSFSGDTEAFF. CDR3 coding DNA: TGTGCCAGCAGCTTTTCCGGAGACACTGAAGCTTTCTTT.